These 32 T cell receptor beta chains were sequenced from one sample in a study of metastatic and nonmetastatic thyroid tumors. No treatment had been given to any patient before thyroid surgery. Via MiXCR, TCRdb re-called the PCR reads. In the table there are tens of thousands of clones, roughly 13% of which are singletons. Material for sequencing was blood. The receptors originated from a female donor with papillary thyroid cancer or a benign thyroid nodule (not recorded which). Some clones in this sample may be carry-over from other donors' samples.

This clone was seen at least ten times. The V call is TRBV28, the J call TRBJ2-2; possibly TRBD1 or TRBD2 for D (5 bases each). The V gene's germline CDR1 is MDHEN and CDR2 SYDVKM. The CDR3 contains 18 residues. The V end lost 5 bases, the J end lost 6 bases, and 25 bases lay between the germline ends. The CDR3 DNA follows: TGTGCCAGCAGTGCCCCTGCTGGGGCGGGCCCGGCCCCCGGGGAGCTGTTTTTT. Translating gives CASSAPAGAGPAPGELFF.

A note on this clone: Its ends do not fully match the called genes, so a read error is possible. The chain has TRBV4-3 and TRBJ1-2, with a possible D match to TRBD1 (5 bases). The V gene's germline CDR1 is LGHNA and CDR2 YSLEER. This CDR3 is 15 amino acids long. CDR3 residues: CASSQDITFDYVYTF. The CDR3 DNA sequence: TGCGCCAGCAGCCAGGACATCACGTTCGACTATGTCTACACCTTC.

This clone was counted ten times or more. This clone may be a read error of a much larger clone one base away. The CDR3 nucleotides are TGTGCCAGCAGTTTGGGCTACGAGCAGTGCTTC. This sequence encodes CASSLGYEQCF. The V gene is TRBV12-3 or TRBV12-4, the J gene TRBJ2-7; D unresolved. The CDR3 is made up of 11 amino acids.

This clone has only a few counts. A read error may be the cause here, since a much bigger clone is one base away. In this CDR3 the conserved last residue, phenylalanine or tryptophan, is missing, so a read error is likely. This chain links TRBV6-2 or TRBV6-3 with TRBJ2-1, with 8 bases identical to TRBD2. The CDR3 runs to 16 residues. Germline trimming cut 0 bases from V and 3 bases from J; bases unmatched to any gene: 4. Per the germline V gene, CDR1 is MNHEY and CDR2 is SVGEGT. This CDR3 reads CASSYSSLADYNEQFL. The CDR3 DNA reads as TGTGCCAGCAGTTACTCATCACTAGCGGACTACAATGAGCAGTTCCTC.

This clone was picked up many times. An end of the junction differs from the germline gene, which may be a read error. In the same sample, other DNA sequences code for this CDR3. The chain couples TRBV25-1 to TRBJ2-1; D possibly corresponds to TRBD1 (6 bases). This CDR3 spans 15 amino acids. The germline V gene encodes CDR1 MGHDK and CDR2 SYGVNS. CDR3 residues: CASSPRGLLGNEQFF. The CDR3 nucleotides are TGCGCCAGCAGCCCCAGGGGCCTTCTGGGCAATGAGCAGTTCTTC.

The rearrangement links TRBV27 to TRBJ2-7, with 7 positions matching TRBD2. V lost 2 bases and J lost 1; bases outside the gene matches: 5. This CDR3 is built from 15 residues. CDR1 MNHEY and CDR2 SMNVEV come from the germline V gene (reference sequence). The CDR3 DNA follows: TGTGCCAGCAGTTTAGGCGGGAGCAATTCCTACGAGCAGTACTTC. Its translation is CASSLGGSNSYEQYF.

In the case of this clone: A junction end diverges from the germline sequence, so it may reflect a read error. Different DNA sequences within this sample yield the same CDR3. CDR3 in amino acids: CAVSRSGGSYNEQFF. The CDR3 DNA reads TGTGCCGTCAGTAGGTCTGGTGGATCCTACAATGAGCAGTTCTTC. The chain uses TRBV10-3 and TRBJ2-1; D call uncertain. There are 15 residues in the CDR3. Germline lookup yields CDR1 ENHRY and CDR2 SYGVKD.

This clone was seen repeatedly, ten times or more. The gene calls are TRBV6-1 and TRBJ2-7; no firm D call. The CDR3 is 14 residues long. Germline values: CDR1 MNHNS, CDR2 SASEGT. Trimming removed 6 bases from V and 6 bases from J, with 18 bases in between. The CDR3 reads CASRMRERSGEQYF. CDR3 bases: TGTGCCAGCAGGATGCGAGAGAGGTCGGGCGAGCAGTACTTC.

The rearrangement joins TRBV27 to TRBJ1-6; 12 bases map to TRBD1. CDR1 MNHEY and CDR2 SMNVEV come from the germline V gene (reference sequence). The CDR3 is 15 residues long. V lost 4 bases, J lost 8 bases, and 3 bases stayed unmatched. CDR3 in amino acids: CASSSGDRGHSPLHF. In nucleotides, the CDR3 is TGTGCCAGCAGTTCTGGGGACAGGGGGCATTCACCCCTCCACTTT.

This clone was counted many times. V and J are TRBV4-2 and TRBJ1-2, with D unclear. The CDR3 extends over 13 amino acids. Per germline, CDR1 LGHNA and CDR2 YNFKEQ. Trimming left V 0 bases short and J 9 bases short, with 11 bases between. The CDR3 protein is CASSQDPHLSYTF. As DNA, the CDR3 is TGTGCCAGCAGCCAAGATCCACATCTTAGCTACACCTTC.

This clone has just a few counts. This chain joins TRBV12-3 or TRBV12-4 and TRBJ2-7; D uncertain. V was trimmed by 4 bases and J by 5 bases, leaving 18 bases between them. The CDR3 is made up of 15 amino acids. The CDR3 DNA sequence: TGTGCCAGCAGTTCGAGCCCGAGCTCCTACAACGAGCAGTACTTC. It codes for CASSSSPSSYNEQYF.

This clone has ten or more counts. The chain combines TRBV4-2 with TRBJ2-3; the D gene is possibly TRBD1 (5 bases). Trimming took off 0 bases at V and 1 base at J, with 8 bases between the two ends. In germline, CDR1 is LGHNA, CDR2 YNFKEQ. The CDR3 runs to 15 residues. The CDR3 region is CASSQDGAGTDTQYF. For the CDR3, the DNA is TGTGCCAGCAGCCAAGATGGGGCAGGCACAGATACGCAGTATTTT.

The sample holds many counts of this clone. The rearrangement joins TRBV20-1 to TRBJ2-3; 9 bases align to TRBD2. Trimming took 2 bases from V and 10 from J; bases not matched to a gene: 10. Germline V gene sequence: CDR1 DFQATT, CDR2 SNEGSKA (reference sequence). The CDR3 loop spans 14 amino acids. The CDR3 is CSARIAGAQSAQYF. As DNA, the CDR3 is TGCAGTGCTAGAATAGCGGGGGCTCAAAGTGCGCAGTATTTT.

This clone was recorded many times. The chain joins TRBV20-1 to TRBJ2-7; 7 nucleotides match TRBD2. Germline V gives CDR1 DFQATT, CDR2 SNEGSKA (reference sequence). This CDR3 comprises 15 residues. The V and J ends lost 0 bases and 7 bases, in that order; junction bases with no gene match: 12. The CDR3 DNA follows: TGCAGTGCTAGAGATTCCGGGACTACTTCTCAAGAGCAGTACTTC. Protein: CSARDSGTTSQEQYF.

Of note for this clone: The CDR3 carries no conserved terminal phenylalanine or tryptophan, so it likely arises from a read error. The DNA is left out, because the CDR3 cannot be placed on it with certainty; the CDR3 is given as TCRdb lists it. The CDR3: CASSLNSKRGRFL. The chain couples TRBV4-1 to TRBJ2-1; the D call TRBD2 from the table was never checked on the DNA. The CDR3 is made up of 13 amino acids, end residues included. CDR1 MGHRA and CDR2 YSYEKL come from the germline V gene.

This clone was detected many times. The chain employs TRBV20-1 and TRBJ2-1, with a possible D match to TRBD1 (5 bases). The CDR3 runs to 11 residues. Germline lookup yields CDR1 DFQATT and CDR2 SNEGSKA (reference sequence). V shed 4 bases and J shed 9 bases, with 10 bases lying between them. The CDR3 protein is CSATRESEQFF. The CDR3, as DNA: TGCAGTGCTACCAGGGAAAGTGAGCAGTTCTTC.

As regards this clone: A much larger clone lies one base from this, so it may be a read error. The chain carries TRBV28 and TRBJ2-3; unclear D gene. V lost 4 bases, J lost 1 base, and 9 bases lay in between. The CDR3 is made up of 14 amino acids. The germline V gene has CDR1 MDHEN and CDR2 SYDVKM. The CDR3 reads CASSSGPCTDTQYF. The DNA of the CDR3 is TGTGCCAGCAGTTCCGGACCTTGCACAGATACGCAGTATTTT.

This clone was counted ten times or more. The CDR3 protein is CAWSHLDRPVYGYTF. CDR3 nucleotide sequence: TGTGCCTGGAGTCACCTTGACAGGCCAGTCTATGGCTACACCTTC. J is TRBJ1-2 and V is TRBV30, with D possibly TRBD1 on 6 matching bases. Germline assignment: CDR1 GTSNPN and CDR2 SVGIG (reference sequence). Between the trimmed V and J ends, which lost 2 bases and 4 bases, there was a span of 17 bases. CDR3 length: 15 residues.

This clone was counted at least ten times. The CDR3 region is CASSLSSREQTQYF. CDR3 in DNA: TGTGCCAGCAGCTTAAGCTCTAGGGAACAGACCCAGTACTTC. The gene calls are TRBV7-2 and TRBJ2-5; D is uncertain. CDR3 size: 14 residues. V lost 2 bases and J lost 6, with 13 bases in between. Germline assignment: CDR1 SGHTA and CDR2 FQGNSA.

This clone was counted at least ten times. Written as DNA, the CDR3 is TGTGCCAGCAGTTACGACGGGGAAAGAGTCGCAGATACGCAGTATTTT. Translation gives CASSYDGERVADTQYF. This chain uses TRBV6-5 with TRBJ2-3; D is perhaps TRBD2 (5 bases). V was pared by 2 bases and J by 4 bases, with 16 bases between. Germline loops: CDR1 MNHEY, CDR2 SVGAGI. The CDR3 contains 16 residues.

The V gene is TRBV6-9, the J gene TRBJ2-7; weak D call: TRBD1 (6 bases). V lost 2 bases to trimming and J lost 2 bases, with 10 bases between them. Germline assignment: CDR1 MNHGY and CDR2 SVAAGI. CDR3 size: 14 residues. Written as DNA, the CDR3 is TGTGCCAGCAGTTATGGGACATATGCCTACGAGCAGTACTTC. This sequence encodes CASSYGTYAYEQYF.

This clone was seen repeatedly, ten times or more. The chain carries TRBV28 and TRBJ1-1, with D unresolved. Trimming took off 3 bases at V and 0 bases at J, with 8 bases between the two ends. This CDR3 spans 14 amino acids. Germline lookup yields CDR1 MDHEN and CDR2 SYDVKM. The CDR3 sequence: CASSFGPMNTEAFF. The DNA of the CDR3 is TGTGCCAGCAGTTTCGGACCGATGAACACTGAAGCTTTCTTT.

The genes are TRBV11-1 and TRBJ2-7; TRBD2 matches 9 bases. The CDR3 sequence is 18 residues long. Germline V lookup: CDR1 SGHAT, CDR2 FQDESV (reference sequence). The ends lost 6 bases at V and 4 bases at J; junction bases unmatched: 19. The CDR3 DNA sequence: TGTGCCAGCAGTGGTTCTAGCGGGACTTGGACGCTACGGTACGAGCAGTACTTC. It specifies CASSGSSGTWTLRYEQYF.

This clone was counted only a few times. An end of the junction differs from the germline gene, which may be a read error. This rearrangement joins TRBV28 to TRBJ2-7; possible D gene TRBD1, 5 bases. Germline V gene lookup returns CDR1 MDHEN and CDR2 SYDVKM. CDR3 length: 14 residues. The CDR3 spells CASNLPTGSPEQYF. CDR3 DNA: TGTGCCAGCAATTTACCTACAGGATCCCCCGAGCAGTACTTC.

This clone was recorded a few times. One end of the junction varies from germline; a read error may be responsible. This chain connects TRBV5-1 to TRBJ1-1; D perhaps matches TRBD1 (5 bases). Germline V gives CDR1 SGHRS, CDR2 YFSETQ. The CDR3 is 15 amino acids. This CDR3 reads CASSPEALWGTGAFF. For the CDR3, the DNA is TGCGCCAGCAGCCCTGAGGCTTTATGGGGCACTGGAGCTTTCTTT.

This clone was counted ten times or more. The chain joins TRBV4-3 to TRBJ2-1; D is unclear. V lost 0 bases and J lost 10, with 13 bases in between. CDR1 and CDR2 from the germline V gene are LGHNA and YSLEER. This CDR3 is 14 amino acids long. The CDR3 protein is CASSQESLSKEQFF. CDR3 in DNA: TGCGCCAGCAGCCAAGAGAGTCTCTCTAAAGAGCAGTTCTTC.

The chain is built from TRBV6-2 or TRBV6-3 and TRBJ2-7; 11 positions agree with TRBD2. V shed 10 bases, J shed 5 bases, and the junction held 10 bases outside the gene matches. The germline gives CDR1 MNHEY, CDR2 SVGEGT. CDR3 length: 14 residues. In DNA, the CDR3 is TGTGCCACCGCCGGACTAGCGGGTTTCCACGAGCAGTACTTC. Amino acids: CATAGLAGFHEQYF.

This clone showed up many times. This chain connects TRBV6-1 to TRBJ1-2; D is unclear. The CDR3 contains 14 residues. The germline CDR1 and CDR2 sequences are MNHNS and SASEGT. V lost 8 bases to trimming and J lost 5 bases, with 18 bases between them. The CDR3 spells CASGPRGGAYGYTF. Written as DNA, the CDR3 is TGTGCCAGCGGGCCTCGGGGAGGAGCGTATGGCTACACCTTC.

On this clone: Just one base apart from a much larger clone, this may be a read error. This CDR3 is also generated by other DNA sequences in the sample. In DNA form, the CDR3 reads TGCGCCAGTAGTAGGGACAGGCCCCTTGAGTATGGCTACACCTTC. It encodes CASSRDRPLEYGYTF. The V call is TRBV19, the J call TRBJ1-2, with 8 bases that match TRBD1. The CDR3 has 15 amino acids. The V gene's germline CDR1 is LNHDA and CDR2 SQIVND (reference sequence).

In this sample, this clone turned up many times. The chain is built from TRBV28 and TRBJ1-2; no clear D gene. The CDR3 extends over 13 amino acids. The germline V gene encodes CDR1 MDHEN and CDR2 SYDVKM. With 3 bases removed from V and 2 bases from J, the gap between germline ends came to 7 bases. In DNA, the CDR3 is TGTGCCAGCAGTTTGACAAAGAACTATGGCTACACCTTC. This sequence encodes CASSLTKNYGYTF.

This clone was detected ten times or more. The chain links TRBV28 to TRBJ1-4; D is possibly TRBD1 (6 bases). CDR1 is MDHEN, CDR2 SYDVKM, per germline. This CDR3 has 12 amino acids. Trimming removed 4 bases at V and 6 bases at J, with 6 bases between. The CDR3: CASSSGDEKLFF. In DNA form, the CDR3 reads TGTGCCAGCAGTTCAGGGGATGAAAAACTGTTTTTT.

This clone was seen at least ten times. This chain links TRBV9 with TRBJ2-3; TRBD2 agrees at 11 bases. This CDR3 has 17 residues. J gave up 4 bases and V 0 bases, and 7 bases lay outside the gene matches. CDR1 and CDR2 from the germline V gene are SGDLS and YYNGEE. The CDR3 sequence is CASSVGILAGGADTQYF. CDR3 in DNA: TGTGCCAGCAGCGTAGGAATCCTAGCGGGAGGCGCAGATACGCAGTATTTT.